This entry lists 20 T cell receptor beta chains sequenced from one sample in a study of shared clonotypes between healthy human individuals. TCRdb's copy holds only in-frame clones and misses some; the assay was immunoSEQ multiplex PCR. The repertoire holds 2 million to 2.5 million clones, approximately 95% seen once, with around 0.13% in the top ten. Sequencing was carried out using naive CD4+ T cells sorted from blood. Subset reported: CD45RA+ positively selected. The receptor source for this set is a man aged 18-30 years in good health.

V is TRBV6-6 and J is TRBJ2-4; the D gene is possibly TRBD1 (7 bases). This CDR3 region has 14 residues. CDR1 is MNHNY and CDR2 is SVGAGI in the germline V gene (reference sequence). With 6 bases removed from V and 8 bases from J, the gap between germline ends came to 17 bases. As DNA, the CDR3 is TGTGCCAGCAGACGAGGACAGGAGGGACACATTCAGTACTTC. Amino acids: CASRRGQEGHIQYF.

This chain uses TRBV30 with TRBJ1-5; D ambiguous. Germline lookup yields CDR1 GTSNPN and CDR2 SVGIG (reference sequence). V lost 2 bases and J 2 bases, leaving 19 bases between the germline ends. The CDR3 runs to 17 residues. For the CDR3, the DNA is TGTGCCTGGAGTCACATCGCCCTTAATGGTGGCAATCAGCCCCAGCATTTT. This encodes CAWSHIALNGGNQPQHF. The whole variable domain, remainder taken from reference TRBV30 and TRBJ1-5, is SQTIHQWPATLVQPVGSPLSLECTVEGTSNPNLYWYRQAAGRGLQLLFYSVGIGQISSEVPQNLSASRPQDRQFILSSKKLLLSDSGFYLCAWSHIALNGGNQPQHFGDGTRLSIL.

The genes are TRBV28 and TRBJ2-7, with TRBD1 identical over 9 bases. This CDR3 region has 18 residues. V shed 5 bases and J 0 bases; nucleotides not matched to a gene: 14. Germline V gene data show CDR1 as MDHEN and CDR2 as SYDVKM. The CDR3 DNA is TGTGCCAGCAGTCCCCTACAGGGGGCTCTCCTCAGCTCCTACGAGCAGTACTTC. Protein: CASSPLQGALLSSYEQYF.

This chain links TRBV30 with TRBJ1-3; 11 positions agree with TRBD1. The CDR3 extends over 18 amino acids. V shed 0 bases, J shed 7 bases, and the junction held 14 bases outside the gene matches. Germline CDR1 reads GTSNPN; CDR2 reads SVGIG (reference sequence). In nucleotides, the CDR3 is TGTGCCTGGAGTGTACCAGGGACAGGGGGGACGTTAAGGAACACCATATATTTT. It codes for CAWSVPGTGGTLRNTIYF.

V and J are TRBV6-4 and TRBJ2-2, with a possible D match to TRBD1 (6 bases). This CDR3 spans 17 amino acids. Trimming took 0 bases from V and 0 from J, leaving 11 bases between them. Germline loops: CDR1 MRHNA, CDR2 SNTAGT. The CDR3 region has the DNA TGTGCCAGCAGTGACTCAGGGACATTCGCGAACACCGGGGAGCTGTTTTTT. Protein sequence: CASSDSGTFANTGELFF.

The rearrangement links TRBV10-1 to TRBJ2-1; TRBD1 aligns across 7 bases. Unmatched junction bases numbered 6, after V lost 3 bases and J lost 10 bases. The CDR3 has 13 amino acids. From germline, CDR1 is WNHNN and CDR2 SYGVQD (reference sequence). The CDR3 sequence: CASSEVIRGEQFF. CDR3 DNA sequence: TGCGCCAGCAGTGAAGTAATCAGGGGGGAGCAGTTCTTC.

The chain recombines TRBV11-2 with TRBJ2-7; D gene ambiguous. There are 13 residues in the CDR3. The V end was cut by 0 bases, the J end by 6 bases, with 9 bases between. The germline gives CDR1 SGHAT, CDR2 FQNNGV. The CDR3 DNA is TGTGCCAGCAGCTTAGATTTCGGGCTCGAGCAGTACTTC. Residues: CASSLDFGLEQYF. Using reference TRBV11-2 and TRBJ2-7 for the parts outside the CDR3, the full variable domain is EAGVAQSPRYKIIEKRQSVAFWCNPISGHATLYWYQQILGQGPKLLIQFQNNGVVDDSQLPKDRFSAERLKGVDSTLKIQPAKLEDSAVYLCASSLDFGLEQYFGPGTRLTVT.

Details on this clone: Other DNA sequences in the same sample also yield this CDR3. The chain uses TRBV5-1 and TRBJ2-5; possible D gene TRBD1, 5 bases. Germline CDR1 is SGHRS and CDR2 is YFSETQ. This CDR3 is 14 amino acids long. V was clipped by 1 base and J by 1 base, with 8 bases between them. CDR3 loop: CASSLTGPQETQYF. CDR3 coding DNA: TGCGCCAGCAGCTTGACAGGCCCCCAAGAGACCCAGTACTTC.

This rearrangement joins TRBV30 to TRBJ2-7; 8 nucleotides match TRBD2. The CDR3 runs 14 residues. The germline CDR1 and CDR2 sequences are GTSNPN and SVGIG (reference sequence). The junction had 6 bases not matched to a gene; V was cut back by 5 bases and J by 0 bases. CDR3 DNA: TGTGCCTGGCACGGGAGGGACGGCTCCTACGAGCAGTACTTC. Its protein product is CAWHGRDGSYEQYF.

The V call is TRBV2, the J call TRBJ2-7, with TRBD1 matching over 7 bases. Unmatched junction bases numbered 13, after V lost 7 bases and J lost 1 base. CDR1 SNHLY and CDR2 FYNNEI come from the germline V gene. CDR3 length: 16 amino acids. CDR3 residues: CASTESGTVASYEQYF. The CDR3 DNA follows: TGTGCCAGCACGGAATCCGGGACAGTAGCTTCCTACGAGCAGTACTTC.

The rearrangement joins TRBV7-2 to TRBJ2-7; TRBD2 aligns across 7 bases. Germline CDR1 and CDR2: SGHTA and FQGNSA. The ends lost 5 bases at V and 3 bases at J; junction bases unmatched: 10. CDR3 length equals 15 residues. CDR3 in DNA: TGTGCCAGCAGCGCGCCCTATAGCGGGCTCTACGAGCAGTACTTC. Encoded protein: CASSAPYSGLYEQYF.

There are a few counts of this clone. The identical CDR3 is also encoded by other nucleotide sequences in the sample. The V gene is TRBV10-1, the J gene TRBJ1-1, with D possibly being TRBD1 (6 bases). Trimming cost V 5 bases and J 1 base, with 8 bases left between them. CDR1 is WNHNN and CDR2 is SYGVQD in the germline V gene (reference sequence). This CDR3 region has 13 residues. CDR3 nucleotide sequence: TGCGCCAGCAGTCCACAGGGGAACACTGAAGCTTTCTTT. This encodes CASSPQGNTEAFF.

The rearrangement joins TRBV7-9 to TRBJ1-5, with D possibly TRBD1 on 5 matching bases. Trimming took 5 bases from V and 7 from J, leaving 18 bases between them. In germline, CDR1 is SEHNR, CDR2 FQNEAQ (reference sequence). CDR3 length: 15 amino acids. As DNA, the CDR3 is TGTGCCAGCAGCCGGGCGGAGGGGAGGGAGCAGCCCCAGCATTTT. This sequence encodes CASSRAEGREQPQHF.

V and J are TRBV19 and TRBJ1-1; D perhaps matches TRBD1 (6 bases). This CDR3 has 13 residues. V lost 10 bases and J 1 base, leaving 13 bases between the germline ends. Germline V gene sequence: CDR1 LNHDA, CDR2 SQIVND (reference sequence). The CDR3 loop reads CATSLTGNTEAFF. The CDR3 bases are TGTGCCACCTCACTGACAGGGAACACTGAAGCTTTCTTT.

The chain couples TRBV27 to TRBJ2-7; TRBD2 might be the D (6 bases). Germline CDR1 and CDR2: MNHEY and SMNVEV (reference sequence). V lost 5 bases to trimming and J lost 4 bases, with 15 bases between them. The CDR3 extends over 14 amino acids. The CDR3 loop reads CASSTPGLPYEQYF. CDR3 sequence (DNA): TGTGCCAGCAGTACCCCGGGACTCCCATACGAGCAGTACTTC.

The gene calls are TRBV7-9 and TRBJ1-5; D is perhaps TRBD1 (6 bases). Trimming shortened V by 1 base and J by 3 bases, and 10 bases separated the two germline ends. The CDR3 has 15 amino acids. CDR1 SEHNR and CDR2 FQNEAQ come from the germline V gene (reference sequence). In DNA form, the CDR3 reads TGTGCCAGCAGCTTAGGGGACACCTACAATCAGCCCCAGCATTTT. Translation: CASSLGDTYNQPQHF.

In this sample, this clone turned up once. The CDR3 protein is CASSPNHSYEQYF. The CDR3 DNA is TGCGCCAGCAGCCCTAATCACTCCTACGAGCAGTACTTC. The chain employs TRBV5-1 and TRBJ2-7; D gene uncertain. V shed 4 bases and J shed 0 bases, with 8 bases lying between them. The CDR3 runs to 13 residues. The germline V gene has CDR1 SGHRS and CDR2 YFSETQ.

The rearrangement joins TRBV11-2 to TRBJ2-7; the D is unclear. Germline V CDR1 and CDR2: SGHAT, FQNNGV. Trimming removed 6 bases from V and 0 bases from J, with 18 bases in between. This CDR3 has 16 residues. CDR3 DNA sequence: TGTGCCAGCAGTTTAACGTGGCAGCTGAGCTCCTACGAGCAGTACTTC. Its translation is CASSLTWQLSSYEQYF.

Comment on this clone: The same CDR3 can be traced to other DNA sequences in this sample. The chain couples TRBV28 to TRBJ1-1; D is perhaps TRBD1 (6 bases). Germline values: CDR1 MDHEN, CDR2 SYDVKM. The V end lost 5 bases, the J end lost 5 bases, and 6 bases lay between the germline ends. This CDR3 has 11 residues. The DNA of the CDR3 is TGTGCCAGCAGTAGGGGGACTGAAGCTTTCTTT. Translated: CASSRGTEAFF.

The chain carries TRBV4-1 and TRBJ2-7; unclear D gene. This CDR3 spans 14 amino acids. Per germline, CDR1 MGHRA and CDR2 YSYEKL. The germline V and J ends were trimmed by 0 bases and 6 bases, with 12 bases remaining between them. CDR3 nucleotides: TGCGCCAGCAGCCAAGATTCCAGCTTCGGCGAGCAGTACTTC. As protein: CASSQDSSFGEQYF.